One and the same sample provided the 24 T cell receptor beta chains below, sequenced in a study of CD8 T cells in ankylosing spondylitis. Via MiXCR, TCRdb re-called the 5' RACE reads, giving one row per CDR3 protein. The profile shows 200,000 to 250,000 distinct CDR3 sequences, around 10% of them singletons. The sample comprised blood, either unsorted or a sorted T cell fraction (not recorded which). Receptor source: a male donor with ankylosing spondylitis or in good health (not recorded which).

This clonotype was seen many times. This chain connects TRBV12-3 or TRBV12-4 to TRBJ1-4; D is unresolved. The CDR3 extends over 14 amino acids. Between the trimmed V and J ends, which lost 5 bases and 8 bases, there was a span of 15 bases. CDR3 DNA: TGTGCCAGCAGTCCACCACACACCCCCGAAAAACTGTTTTTT. Encoded protein: CASSPPHTPEKLFF.

This clonotype showed up many times. V usage is TRBV12-3 or TRBV12-4 and J usage is TRBJ2-1, with 8 bases lining up with TRBD2. This CDR3 is 17 amino acids long. V lost 5 bases to trimming and J lost 3 bases; unmatched junction nucleotides: 12. The CDR3 sequence: CASSPMSRGGSYNEQFF. DNA of the CDR3: TGTGCCAGCAGTCCCATGAGTCGGGGGGGCAGCTACAATGAGCAGTTCTTC.

This clonotype was observed many times. The CDR3 DNA reads TGCGCCAGCAGCTGGGACAGGGAGAGGCTCGATGAGCAGTTCTTC. Protein: CASSWDRERLDEQFF. The chain combines TRBV5-1 with TRBJ2-1; 9 bases are a match to TRBD1. This CDR3 is 15 amino acids long. Germline values: CDR1 SGHRS, CDR2 YFSETQ. V was clipped by 3 bases and J by 8 bases; unmatched bases: 9.

The J gene is TRBJ2-3, the V gene TRBV28; 11 bases fit TRBD2. This CDR3 comprises 18 residues. V shed 4 bases and J 2 bases; nucleotides not matched to a gene: 11. Germline CDR1 reads MDHEN; CDR2 reads SYDVKM. The CDR3 sequence: CASSSSPGLAANTDTQYF. The CDR3 DNA sequence: TGTGCCAGCAGTTCATCCCCGGGACTAGCGGCAAACACAGATACGCAGTATTTT.

In this sample, this clonotype turned up many times. The chain carries TRBV5-1 and TRBJ2-7; D is perhaps TRBD1 (5 bases). With 5 bases removed from V and 5 bases from J, the gap between germline ends came to 11 bases. Germline CDR1 reads SGHRS; CDR2 reads YFSETQ. The CDR3 runs 12 residues. The CDR3 DNA sequence: TGCGCCAGCAGTTCGACAGCTAACGAGCAGTACTTC. Translation: CASSSTANEQYF.

The chain employs TRBV5-1 and TRBJ2-5; D not certain. Trimming removed 4 bases from V and 7 bases from J, with 14 bases in between. This CDR3 is built from 13 residues. Germline CDR1 SGHRS, CDR2 YFSETQ. The CDR3 is CASSPGPRLTQYF. The CDR3, as DNA: TGCGCCAGCAGCCCTGGGCCCCGTTTGACCCAGTACTTC.

This clonotype was recorded at least ten times. The chain uses TRBV5-1 and TRBJ2-3; 8 bases align to TRBD1. V gave up 4 bases and J gave up 2 bases; unmatched junction bases: 6. The germline V gene has CDR1 SGHRS and CDR2 YFSETQ. The CDR3 runs to 15 residues. Here the CDR3 reads CASSPSDRDTDTQYF. Here the CDR3 DNA reads TGCGCCAGCAGCCCATCGGACAGGGACACAGATACGCAGTATTTT.

This clonotype has a count of ten or more. The chain couples TRBV6-1 to TRBJ2-3; D could derive from TRBD1 or TRBD2 (5 bases each). Trimming shortened V by 6 bases and J by 7 bases, and 14 bases separated the two germline ends. This CDR3 is 13 amino acids long. CDR1 and CDR2 from the germline V gene are MNHNS and SASEGT. CDR3 nucleotides: TGTGCCAGCAGCACAATAGGGGAGAATACGCAGTATTTT. Protein product: CASSTIGENTQYF.

This clonotype was found many times. The rearrangement joins TRBV18 to TRBJ1-5; no definite D call. The CDR3 runs 12 residues. Trimming left V 3 bases short and J 0 bases short, with 0 bases between. Per germline, CDR1 KGHSH and CDR2 LQKENI. The CDR3 loop is CASSPSNQPQHF. DNA for the CDR3: TGTGCCAGCTCACCTAGCAATCAGCCCCAGCATTTT.

This clonotype showed up just a few times. This chain joins TRBV2 and TRBJ2-7; 10 positions match TRBD2. The J segment lost 2 bases and the V segment lost 5 bases, leaving 6 bases of the junction unmatched. Germline-derived CDR1 and CDR2 are SNHLY and FYNNEI. The length of the CDR3 is 15 residues. The CDR3: CASSIPGLATYEQYF. In DNA, the CDR3 is TGTGCCAGCAGTATACCGGGACTAGCGACCTACGAGCAGTACTTC.

This clonotype appeared many times. The chain uses TRBV5-1 and TRBJ2-1; 7 bases line up with TRBD2. The CDR3 contains 14 residues. V lost 2 bases, J lost 7 bases, and 6 bases stayed unmatched. CDR1 is SGHRS and CDR2 is YFSETQ in the germline V gene. CDR3 protein: CASSFAGAENEQFF. CDR3 nucleotide sequence: TGCGCCAGCAGCTTTGCGGGAGCTGAGAATGAGCAGTTCTTC.

Worth noting for this clonotype: A single base separates this from a much larger clone, so it may be a read error. This chain joins TRBV11-2 and TRBJ2-5; D remains ambiguous. The CDR3 sequence is 13 residues long. CDR1 and CDR2 (germline): SGHAT, FQNNGV. Trimming pared 4 bases from V and 5 bases from J, leaving 11 bases between. The CDR3 DNA is TGTGCCAGCAGCTCAGTACGGGTGGAGACCCAGTACTTC. Translation: CASSSVRVETQYF. Looking up the rest from reference TRBV11-2 and TRBJ2-5 gives the full variable domain: EAGVAQSPRYKIIEKRQSVAFWCNPISGHATLYWYQQILGQGPKLLIQFQNNGVVDDSQLPKDRFSAERLKGVDSTLKIQPAKLEDSAVYLCASSSVRVETQYFGPGTRLLVL.

This clonotype was observed a few times. This chain uses TRBV28 with TRBJ2-3; D is undetermined. The germline V gene encodes CDR1 MDHEN and CDR2 SYDVKM. This CDR3 has 16 amino acids. Trimming stripped 6 bases from V and 0 bases from J, with 16 bases between. The CDR3 sequence is CASRRFIDISTDTQYF. The CDR3 region has the DNA TGTGCCAGCAGAAGGTTTATCGACATTAGCACAGATACGCAGTATTTT.

The sample holds many counts of this clonotype. The chain is built from TRBV29-1 and TRBJ2-1, with D maybe TRBD1 (5 bases). This CDR3 is built from 12 residues. The V end lost 8 bases, the J end lost 3 bases, and 11 bases lay between the germline ends. The V gene's germline CDR1 is SQVTM and CDR2 ANQGSEA. The chain's CDR3 is CSTFRGYNEQFF. The DNA for the CDR3 is TGCAGCACTTTTAGGGGCTACAATGAGCAGTTCTTC.

This chain links TRBV12-3 or TRBV12-4 with TRBJ2-3, with a possible D match to TRBD1 (6 bases). The CDR3 contains 15 residues. V lost 3 bases and J lost 2, with 12 bases in between. Here the CDR3 reads CASSFYRAYTDTQYF. In nucleotides, the CDR3 is TGTGCCAGCAGTTTCTACAGGGCCTACACAGATACGCAGTATTTT.

This rearrangement joins TRBV4-2 to TRBJ2-1; TRBD1 might be the D (5 bases). Germline assignment: CDR1 LGHNA and CDR2 YNFKEQ. CDR3 length equals 13 residues. V was shortened by 4 bases and J by 6 bases, with 10 bases between the two germline ends. The CDR3 region has the DNA TGTGCCAGCAGCCCCTGGGGCCTCAATGAGCAGTTCTTC. Encoded protein: CASSPWGLNEQFF.

The rearrangement joins TRBV7-9 to TRBJ1-1, with TRBD1 as a possible D gene (6 bases). Trimming pared 3 bases from V and 3 bases from J, leaving 17 bases between. CDR1 and CDR2 from the germline V gene are SEHNR and FQNEAQ (reference sequence). The length of the CDR3 is 16 residues. The CDR3 is CASSFWGLGGDTEAFF. The CDR3, as DNA: TGTGCCAGCAGCTTTTGGGGCCTAGGGGGGGACACTGAAGCTTTCTTT.

This clonotype was counted at least ten times. The chain couples TRBV5-5 to TRBJ2-7; 14 bases agree with TRBD2. The CDR3 consists of 16 residues. V was clipped by 4 bases and J by 3 bases; unmatched bases: 6. Germline V gene data show CDR1 as SGHKS and CDR2 as YYEKEE (reference sequence). The CDR3 protein is CASSPGLAGANYEQYF. The CDR3 DNA reads as TGTGCCAGCAGCCCGGGACTAGCGGGGGCCAACTACGAGCAGTACTTC.

The table lists this clonotype with many counts. This chain joins TRBV20-1 and TRBJ2-2; 9 positions match TRBD1. The CDR3 is 16 amino acids. The germline V gene encodes CDR1 DFQATT and CDR2 SNEGSKA (reference sequence). V lost 6 bases and J lost 0; bases outside the gene matches: 8. The CDR3 nucleotides read TGCAGTGCGAAAGTCCGGGACAGGGCGAACACCGGGGAGCTGTTTTTT. Protein product: CSAKVRDRANTGELFF.

Many counts were recorded for this clonotype. This sequence joins TRBV20-1 and TRBJ2-1; no clear D gene. Deletions cut 0 bases from V and 0 bases from J, with 12 bases between. CDR1 is DFQATT, CDR2 SNEGSKA, per germline (reference sequence). CDR3 length: 16 amino acids. The CDR3 loop reads CSARDFDASSYNEQFF. CDR3 nucleotides: TGCAGTGCTAGAGACTTCGACGCGAGCTCCTACAATGAGCAGTTCTTC.

This clonotype was detected ten times or more. The chain has TRBV5-1 and TRBJ2-7, with 8 nucleotides matching TRBD1. Germline CDR1 is SGHRS and CDR2 is YFSETQ. The trim removed 6 bases at V and 3 bases at J, leaving 11 bases unmatched. This CDR3 has 15 residues. The CDR3 loop is CASNPLGQGSYEQYF. Here the CDR3 DNA reads TGCGCCAGCAACCCCCTAGGACAGGGAAGCTACGAGCAGTACTTC.

This clonotype has just a few counts. This rearrangement joins TRBV27 to TRBJ2-1, with TRBD2 matching 7 bases. Per germline, CDR1 MNHEY and CDR2 SMNVEV (reference sequence). V shed 4 bases, J shed 0 bases, and the junction held 12 bases outside the gene matches. CDR3 size: 18 residues. CDR3 coding DNA: TGTGCCAGCAGTTCCGCTTATCCTAGCGGAAGCTCCTACAATGAGCAGTTCTTC. Translation: CASSSAYPSGSSYNEQFF.

This clonotype was seen only a few times. This sequence joins TRBV5-1 and TRBJ2-7, with D perhaps TRBD2 (6 bases). Germline loops: CDR1 SGHRS, CDR2 YFSETQ. Trimming stripped 0 bases from V and 6 bases from J, with 16 bases between. This CDR3 has 15 amino acids. This chain's CDR3 is CASSLGLSSVGEQYF. The DNA for the CDR3 is TGCGCCAGCAGCTTGGGCTTGTCTAGCGTAGGCGAGCAGTACTTC.

This clonotype was picked up many times. The V call is TRBV27, the J call TRBJ2-7; no definite D call. The ends were cut back, 3 bases at V and 0 bases at J, with 12 bases in the middle. Per germline, CDR1 MNHEY and CDR2 SMNVEV (reference sequence). This CDR3 comprises 15 residues. The CDR3 loop reads CASSLGLGSSYEQYF. Here the CDR3 DNA reads TGTGCCAGCAGTTTGGGCCTGGGAAGCTCCTACGAGCAGTACTTC.